Below are 25 T cell receptor beta chains sequenced from a single sample in a study of OX40 agonist ivuxolimab in advanced cancers. Libraries came from the immunoSEQ multiplex PCR assay. TCRdb took over this immuneACCESS table, retaining in-frame rearrangements with V and J assigned. Such tables are incomplete; in checked studies, under half of the missing clones stem from an unresolved V gene, and the remainder is unexplained. This sample comprises about 26,000 clones, about 74% of them detected only once. Jointly, the top ten make up approximately 15% of the sample. Specimen: CD4+ or CD8+ T cells sorted from blood, collected in a trial of the OX40 agonist ivuxolimab. All receptors derive from an adult with an advanced solid tumor such as melanoma, head and neck, liver or kidney cancer.

The chain links TRBV5-4 to TRBJ1-4; 7 bases match TRBD1. This CDR3 has 14 amino acids. V was pared by 5 bases and J by 7 bases, with 8 bases of the junction left unmatched. Germline loops: CDR1 SGHNT, CDR2 YYREEE (reference sequence). CDR3: CASRSGGQGEKLFF. CDR3 DNA: TGTGCCAGCAGATCAGGGGGTCAAGGTGAAAAACTGTTTTTT.

The V call is TRBV11-2, the J call TRBJ1-2; D is ambiguous. V dropped 1 base and J dropped 2 bases, with 11 bases sitting between them. CDR3 length equals 15 residues. The germline V gene has CDR1 SGHAT and CDR2 FQNNGV. CDR3 DNA sequence: TGTGCCAGCAGCTTAGCGGGCACAGCCAACTATGGCTACACCTTC. Translated, it gives CASSLAGTANYGYTF.

This sequence joins TRBV7-2 and TRBJ1-5; D is undetermined. Germline CDR1 reads SGHTA; CDR2 reads FQGNSA. The ends were cut back, 2 bases at V and 4 bases at J, with 12 bases in the middle. This CDR3 has 15 amino acids. The CDR3, as DNA: TGTGCCAGCAGCTTATATGGGCAGGTAAATCAGCCCCAGCATTTT. It encodes CASSLYGQVNQPQHF.

Here the CDR3 DNA reads TGTGCCAGCAAGGAAGGGGGGGCCCTTGGTGAGCAGTTCTTC. This encodes CASKEGGALGEQFF. The V and J genes are TRBV28 and TRBJ2-1, with D maybe TRBD2 (7 bases). Trimming took 7 bases from V and 9 from J, leaving 19 bases between them. CDR3 size: 14 residues. The V gene's germline CDR1 is MDHEN and CDR2 SYDVKM. The full variable domain, with the rest looked up from reference TRBV28 and TRBJ2-1, is DVKVTQSSRYLVKRTGEKVFLECVQDMDHENMFWYRQDPGLGLRLIYFSYDVKMKEKGDIPEGYSVSREKKERFSLILESASTNQTSMYLCASKEGGALGEQFFGPGTRLTVL.

This chain links TRBV11-1 with TRBJ1-1, with a possible D match to TRBD1 (5 bases). Germline lookup yields CDR1 SGHAT and CDR2 FQDESV (reference sequence). V was pared by 1 base and J by 1 base, with 10 bases between. CDR3 length equals 15 residues. The DNA for the CDR3 is TGTGCCAGCAGCTTAGTAGGCAGGGAGAACACTGAAGCTTTCTTT. Its protein product is CASSLVGRENTEAFF.

The CDR3 loop reads CASSHKTGEDSPLHF. The CDR3 DNA is TGCGCCAGCAGCCACAAGACAGGCGAGGATTCACCCCTCCACTTT. The chain uses TRBV4-1 and TRBJ1-6, with D maybe TRBD1 (6 bases). The CDR3 contains 15 residues. CDR1 is MGHRA, CDR2 YSYEKL, per germline. The ends were cut back, 3 bases at V and 8 bases at J, with 14 bases in the middle.

This chain uses TRBV5-4 with TRBJ2-7; 7 bases line up with TRBD1. The CDR3 totals 16 residues. V lost 0 bases and J lost 1; bases outside the gene matches: 7. CDR1 and CDR2 from the germline V gene are SGHNT and YYREEE (reference sequence). CDR3 DNA sequence: TGTGCCAGCAGCTTGGCTGGGACAGCGAGATCCTACGAGCAGTACTTC. Its translation is CASSLAGTARSYEQYF. Full variable domain (outside the CDR3, taken from reference TRBV5-4 and TRBJ2-7): ETGVTQSPTHLIKTRGQQVTLRCSSQSGHNTVSWYQQALGQGPQFIFQYYREEENGRGNFPPRFSGLQFPNYSSELNVNALELDDSALYLCASSLAGTARSYEQYFGPGTRLTVT.

V usage is TRBV7-6 and J usage is TRBJ1-5, with a possible D match to TRBD1 (5 bases). V lost 0 bases and J 1 base, leaving 10 bases between the germline ends. The germline gives CDR1 SGHVS, CDR2 FNYEAQ. The CDR3 totals 16 residues. The CDR3 sequence is CASSLAEGRSNQPQHF. The CDR3 coding sequence is TGTGCCAGCAGCTTAGCGGAGGGGCGAAGCAATCAGCCCCAGCATTTT. Full variable domain (outside the CDR3, taken from reference TRBV7-6 and TRBJ1-5): GAGVSQSPRYKVTKRGQDVALRCDPISGHVSLYWYRQALGQGPEFLTYFNYEAQQDKSGLPNDRFSAERPEGSISTLTIQRTEQRDSAMYRCASSLAEGRSNQPQHFGDGTRLSIL.

The chain has TRBV27 and TRBJ2-3; D may be TRBD1 (7 bases). Germline V gene data show CDR1 as MNHEY and CDR2 as SMNVEV (reference sequence). Trimming stripped 1 base from V and 2 bases from J, with 22 bases between. This CDR3 contains 19 residues. The CDR3 DNA sequence: TGTGCCAGCAGTTTATACGGCAGGGGGATTTGGGACTTCACAGATACGCAGTATTTT. Its protein product is CASSLYGRGIWDFTDTQYF.

Of note for this clone: This sample includes further DNA sequences coding for the same CDR3. The chain uses TRBV7-9 and TRBJ1-6; D may be TRBD1 (5 bases). This CDR3 spans 16 amino acids. The V gene lost 5 bases and the J gene lost 0 bases, with 11 bases spanning the gap. CDR1 and CDR2 from the germline V gene are SEHNR and FQNEAQ (reference sequence). DNA for the CDR3: TGTGCCAGCAGCGCTCCTCAGGGCTCCTATAATTCACCCCTCCACTTT. It is translated as CASSAPQGSYNSPLHF. Full variable domain (missing parts from reference TRBV7-9 and TRBJ1-6): DTGVSQNPRHKITKRGQNVTFRCDPISEHNRLYWYRQTLGQGPEFLTYFQNEAQLEKSRLLSDRFSAERPKGSFSTLEIQRTEQGDSAMYLCASSAPQGSYNSPLHFGNGTRLTVT.

The CDR3 sequence: CASSYPPSGGKETQYF. For the CDR3, the DNA is TGTGCCAGCAGCTACCCCCCCAGCGGGGGGAAAGAGACCCAGTACTTC. The genes are TRBV7-6 and TRBJ2-5; TRBD2 matches at 9 bases. Germline V gene sequence: CDR1 SGHVS, CDR2 FNYEAQ. V lost 4 bases, J lost 3 bases, and 9 bases stayed unmatched. This CDR3 is 16 amino acids long. The variable domain in full, with the rest retrieved from reference TRBV7-6 and TRBJ2-5, is GAGVSQSPRYKVTKRGQDVALRCDPISGHVSLYWYRQALGQGPEFLTYFNYEAQQDKSGLPNDRFSAERPEGSISTLTIQRTEQRDSAMYRCASSYPPSGGKETQYFGPGTRLLVL.

The sample holds one count of this clone. The chain links TRBV29-1 to TRBJ1-2; D gene ambiguous. This CDR3 comprises 13 residues. The V gene lost 0 bases and the J gene lost 8 bases, with 13 bases spanning the gap. From germline, CDR1 is SQVTM and CDR2 ANQGSEA. In DNA, the CDR3 is TGCAGCGTTGAAGAATTTCTAATCGGAGGCTACACCTTC. This translates into CSVEEFLIGGYTF. Using reference TRBV29-1 and TRBJ1-2 for the parts outside the CDR3, the full variable domain is SAVISQKPSRDICQRGTSLTIQCQVDSQVTMMFWYRQQPGQSLTLIATANQGSEATYESGFVIDKFPISRPNLTFSTLTVSNMSPEDSSIYLCSVEEFLIGGYTFGSGTRLTVV.

The CDR3 DNA sequence: TGTGCCAGCAGCCCGGGGTCAGGGGGTTCACCCCTCCACTTT. It translates to CASSPGSGGSPLHF. This rearrangement joins TRBV6-6 to TRBJ1-6; 7 positions agree with TRBD1. CDR3 length: 14 amino acids. Germline loops: CDR1 MNHNY, CDR2 SVGAGI (reference sequence). V lost 6 bases, J lost 9 bases, and 8 bases stayed unmatched.

This clone was observed a handful of times. The J gene is TRBJ1-2, the V gene TRBV6-5; D perhaps matches TRBD1 (6 bases). V lost 5 bases and J 8 bases, leaving 15 bases between the germline ends. The CDR3 loop spans 13 amino acids. Germline values: CDR1 MNHEY, CDR2 SVGAGI. CDR3 sequence: CASSKQGFQGYTF. The DNA of the CDR3 is TGTGCCAGCAGTAAACAGGGATTTCAGGGCTACACCTTC.

The gene calls are TRBV18 and TRBJ2-7, with 8 bases matching TRBD1. The CDR3 contains 14 residues. Germline V CDR1 and CDR2: KGHSH, LQKENI. V lost 3 bases and J lost 3; bases outside the gene matches: 4. CDR3 in amino acids: CASSPGTGDYEQYF. The CDR3 DNA sequence: TGTGCCAGCTCACCGGGGACAGGTGACTACGAGCAGTACTTC.

The genes are TRBV9 and TRBJ2-2, with 10 bases identical to TRBD1. The CDR3 has 16 residues. CDR1 is SGDLS and CDR2 is YYNGEE in the germline V gene. J lost 5 bases, V lost 4 bases, and 8 bases had no gene match. CDR3 in DNA: TGTGCCAGCAGCTTCAGACAGGGGGCTCGGACCGGGGAGCTGTTTTTT. Amino acid sequence: CASSFRQGARTGELFF. The full variable domain, completed using reference TRBV9 and TRBJ2-2, is DSGVTQTPKHLITATGQRVTLRCSPRSGDLSVYWYQQSLDQGLQFLIQYYNGEERAKGNILERFSAQQFPDLHSELNLSSLELGDSALYFCASSFRQGARTGELFFGEGSRLTVL.

This clone has only one observation. This chain uses TRBV15 with TRBJ2-2; D not resolved. From germline, CDR1 is LNHNV and CDR2 YYDKDF (reference sequence). Trimming shortened V by 0 bases and J by 0 bases, and 8 bases separated the two germline ends. The CDR3 contains 16 residues. The CDR3 nucleotides read TGTGCCACCAGCAGAGATGTACAACCGAACACCGGGGAGCTGTTTTTT. Protein sequence: CATSRDVQPNTGELFF.

V is TRBV5-1 and J is TRBJ1-2, with D unresolved. This CDR3 spans 16 amino acids. V lost 0 bases and J 4 bases, leaving 16 bases between the germline ends. The germline V gene encodes CDR1 SGHRS and CDR2 YFSETQ. CDR3 sequence (DNA): TGCGCCAGCAGCTTGGCGCAGGCCTACTCTACCTATGGCTACACCTTC. It is translated as CASSLAQAYSTYGYTF.

V usage is TRBV9 and J usage is TRBJ1-2; 8 nucleotides match TRBD1. The J segment lost 3 bases and the V segment lost 4 bases, leaving 2 bases of the junction unmatched. The V gene's germline CDR1 is SGDLS and CDR2 YYNGEE. The CDR3 spans 13 residues. The CDR3 DNA sequence: TGTGCCAGCAGCTCACAGGGGGACTATGGCTACACCTTC. Protein product: CASSSQGDYGYTF.

This chain connects TRBV2 to TRBJ2-6; D call uncertain. Trimming took 4 bases from V and 1 from J, leaving 5 bases between them. The CDR3 loop spans 14 amino acids. The V gene's germline CDR1 is SNHLY and CDR2 FYNNEI. The DNA of the CDR3 is TGTGCCAGCAGTGGTAGATCTGGGGCCAACGTCCTGACTTTC. Translating it yields CASSGRSGANVLTF.

The chain is built from TRBV19 and TRBJ2-3; 7 bases map to TRBD2. Trimming cost V 4 bases and J 3 bases; bases outside gene matches: 4. Germline V lookup: CDR1 LNHDA, CDR2 SQIVND (reference sequence). The CDR3 contains 14 residues. As DNA, the CDR3 is TGTGCCAGTAGTAGAAGCGGGGAGACAGATACGCAGTATTTT. This translates into CASSRSGETDTQYF.

This chain uses TRBV6-6 with TRBJ1-2; 8 bases line up with TRBD1. The CDR3 runs 14 residues. From germline, CDR1 is MNHNY and CDR2 SVGAGI (reference sequence). J gave up 0 bases and V 8 bases, and 5 bases lay outside the gene matches. DNA for the CDR3: TGTGCCAGCTCGGGACAGGTTACTAACTATGGCTACACCTTC. Translation gives CASSGQVTNYGYTF.

The chain combines TRBV11-2 with TRBJ2-7; D tentatively fits TRBD1 or TRBD2 (6 bases each). V was clipped by 0 bases and J by 3 bases, with 12 bases between them. The CDR3 has 15 amino acids. Germline-derived CDR1 and CDR2 are SGHAT and FQNNGV. CDR3 in DNA: TGTGCCAGCAGCTTAGATAACGGGGGCGGCTACGAGCAGTACTTC. Translating gives CASSLDNGGGYEQYF.

V is TRBV12-5 and J is TRBJ2-5, with 11 bases lining up with TRBD2. V shed 1 base and J 3 bases; nucleotides not matched to a gene: 1. Germline V gene lookup returns CDR1 LGHNT and CDR2 FRNRAP. The CDR3 runs to 15 residues. The CDR3 region is CASGLGSGGEETQYF. CDR3 DNA sequence: TGTGCTAGTGGTTTGGGTAGCGGGGGGGAAGAGACCCAGTACTTC.

CDR3: CASMTGIYEQYF. The CDR3 nucleotides are TGTGCCAGCATGACAGGGATCTACGAGCAGTACTTC. This sequence joins TRBV6-5 and TRBJ2-7; 7 positions agree with TRBD1. V gave up 7 bases and J gave up 3 bases; unmatched junction bases: 3. Germline V gives CDR1 MNHEY, CDR2 SVGAGI. This CDR3 is 12 amino acids long.